What follows are 14 T cell receptor beta chains derived from one specimen sequenced in a study of blood T cell repertoires in COVID-19. Measured with immunoSEQ multiplex PCR; TCRdb has only the in-frame clones, and not every one. The repertoire holds about 200,000 clones, with 84% as singletons. The sample was peripheral blood. These receptors were taken from a human donor in a cohort sampled during active COVID-19.

V is TRBV2 and J is TRBJ2-2; D is possibly TRBD2 (5 bases). The germline V gene encodes CDR1 SNHLY and CDR2 FYNNEI. The CDR3 loop spans 15 amino acids. The V end lost 4 bases, the J end lost 0 bases, and 9 bases lay between the germline ends. In DNA, the CDR3 is TGTGCCAGCAGTGCCACTAGAACGAACACCGGGGAGCTGTTTTTT. Protein: CASSATRTNTGELFF. Looking up the rest from reference TRBV2 and TRBJ2-2 gives the full variable domain: EPEVTQTPSHQVTQMGQEVILRCVPISNHLYFYWYRQILGQKVEFLVSFYNNEISEKSEIFDDQFSVERPDGSNFTLKIRSTKLEDSAMYFCASSATRTNTGELFFGEGSRLTVL.

The table lists this clone with many counts. V gene TRBV11-3 combines with J gene TRBJ2-1, with TRBD2 matching 8 bases. CDR1 and CDR2 (germline): SGHNT, YENEEA. The CDR3 has 16 amino acids. Trimming cost V 4 bases and J 6 bases; bases outside gene matches: 11. The CDR3 DNA reads as TGTGCCAGCAGCTGGTCCGGGAGGGCCGGCAGCAATGAGCAGTTCTTC. It yields the protein CASSWSGRAGSNEQFF.

The rearrangement links TRBV7-6 to TRBJ2-2, with TRBD2 matching over 13 bases. Losses at the gene ends were 5 bases for V and 3 bases for J; bases not matched to a gene: 9. The germline V gene encodes CDR1 SGHVS and CDR2 FNYEAQ. The CDR3 has 18 residues. DNA of the CDR3: TGTGCCAGCAGCCCCGGACTAGCGGGAGTAGAGGACACCGGGGAGCTGTTTTTT. Protein: CASSPGLAGVEDTGELFF.

This sequence joins TRBV27 and TRBJ2-1, with D perhaps TRBD2 (7 bases). Trimming cost V 5 bases and J 3 bases, with 17 bases left between them. Germline V gene data show CDR1 as MNHEY and CDR2 as SMNVEV (reference sequence). The CDR3 covers 16 residues. CDR3: CASSPTRGAVYNEQFF. CDR3 nucleotides: TGTGCCAGCAGTCCAACCCGGGGGGCCGTCTACAATGAGCAGTTCTTC.

This rearrangement joins TRBV6-6 to TRBJ1-2; a possible D gene is TRBD1 (6 bases). Trimming shortened V by 3 bases and J by 3 bases, and 14 bases separated the two germline ends. Germline V gives CDR1 MNHNY, CDR2 SVGAGI (reference sequence). This CDR3 is 15 amino acids long. The DNA of the CDR3 is TGTGCCAGCAGTTATATTTGGGGGCAGGACTATGGCTACACCTTC. Protein product: CASSYIWGQDYGYTF.

This chain links TRBV27 with TRBJ2-7; tentative D call: TRBD1 (5 bases). CDR1 and CDR2 (germline): MNHEY, SMNVEV (reference sequence). This CDR3 contains 14 residues. V was shortened by 5 bases and J by 4 bases, with 15 bases between the two germline ends. The CDR3 coding sequence is TGTGCCAGCAGTCCCACGACAGCCAAATACGAGCAGTACTTC. Translating gives CASSPTTAKYEQYF.

The V and J genes are TRBV28 and TRBJ1-1, with D tentatively TRBD1 (6 bases). CDR1 and CDR2 from the germline V gene are MDHEN and SYDVKM. V shed 7 bases and J shed 4 bases, with 31 bases lying between them. CDR3 length: 19 residues. CDR3 in amino acids: CASNRHIRDISHPSTEAFF. CDR3 coding DNA: TGTGCCAGCAATCGACACATCCGGGACATTTCCCACCCGAGCACTGAAGCTTTCTTT.

The V call is TRBV19, the J call TRBJ1-5, with TRBD1 as a possible D gene (5 bases). Germline-derived CDR1 and CDR2 are LNHDA and SQIVND (reference sequence). CDR3 length: 15 amino acids. The V gene lost 3 bases and the J gene lost 4 bases, with 13 bases spanning the gap. Here the CDR3 reads CASSIKGLNNQPQHF. In DNA form, the CDR3 reads TGTGCCAGTAGTATTAAGGGGCTTAATAATCAGCCCCAGCATTTT.

This clone was counted only a few times. This rearrangement joins TRBV12-3 or TRBV12-4 to TRBJ2-1; no clear D gene. The V end lost 2 bases, the J end lost 10 bases, and 9 bases lay between the germline ends. The CDR3 is 12 amino acids. This CDR3 reads CASSLRPREQFF. The CDR3 region has the DNA TGTGCCAGCAGTTTAAGGCCGAGGGAGCAGTTCTTC.

This clone came up once. This rearrangement joins TRBV28 to TRBJ2-7, with TRBD1 matching over 9 bases. Unmatched junction bases numbered 9, after V lost 4 bases and J lost 5 bases. Germline loops: CDR1 MDHEN, CDR2 SYDVKM. The CDR3 loop spans 15 amino acids. The CDR3 coding sequence is TGTGCCAGCAGTTCGCCCAGGACAGGGGACCACGAGCAGTACTTC. Translation: CASSSPRTGDHEQYF.

The CDR3 protein is CASSLWASGIHNEQFF. CDR3 DNA: TGTGCCAGCAGTTTATGGGCTAGCGGGATCCACAATGAGCAGTTCTTC. The J gene is TRBJ2-1, the V gene TRBV28; 9 bases are a match to TRBD2. The CDR3 is made up of 16 amino acids. Losses at the gene ends were 0 bases for V and 5 bases for J; bases not matched to a gene: 5. Germline lookup yields CDR1 MDHEN and CDR2 SYDVKM.

V and J are TRBV27 and TRBJ2-2; TRBD2 agrees at 9 bases. The length of the CDR3 is 17 residues. CDR1 and CDR2 from the germline V gene are MNHEY and SMNVEV (reference sequence). V dropped 2 bases and J dropped 4; count of bases not matched to a gene: 8. In DNA form, the CDR3 reads TGTGCCAGCAGTTTAGTGGGCGGGGGGGCTAGCACCGGGGAGCTGTTTTTT. Translated, it gives CASSLVGGGASTGELFF.

Comments on this clone: A read error may be the cause here, since a much bigger clone is one base away. This rearrangement joins TRBV6-6 to TRBJ2-7, with unresolved D. Deletions cut 4 bases from V and 3 bases from J, with 7 bases between. CDR3 length: 12 residues. CDR1 and CDR2 from the germline V gene are MNHNY and SVGAGI (reference sequence). CDR3 loop: CASSFERYEQYF. As DNA, the CDR3 is TGTGCCAGCAGTTTTGAGCGCTACGAGCAGTACTTC.

The sample holds a few counts of this clone. The chain combines TRBV5-1 with TRBJ2-2, with TRBD1 identical over 10 bases. Trimming cost V 4 bases and J 6 bases; bases outside gene matches: 12. CDR1 is SGHRS and CDR2 is YFSETQ in the germline V gene. The CDR3 has 17 residues. For the CDR3, the DNA is TGCGCCAGCAGCCACTTAACGGGACAGGGGTTCTCCGGGGAGCTGTTTTTT. This gives the protein CASSHLTGQGFSGELFF. Full variable domain (rest looked up from reference TRBV5-1 and TRBJ2-2): KAGVTQTPRYLIKTRGQQVTLSCSPISGHRSVSWYQQTPGQGLQFLFEYFSETQRNKGNFPGRFSGRQFSNSRSEMNVSTLELGDSALYLCASSHLTGQGFSGELFFGEGSRLTVL.